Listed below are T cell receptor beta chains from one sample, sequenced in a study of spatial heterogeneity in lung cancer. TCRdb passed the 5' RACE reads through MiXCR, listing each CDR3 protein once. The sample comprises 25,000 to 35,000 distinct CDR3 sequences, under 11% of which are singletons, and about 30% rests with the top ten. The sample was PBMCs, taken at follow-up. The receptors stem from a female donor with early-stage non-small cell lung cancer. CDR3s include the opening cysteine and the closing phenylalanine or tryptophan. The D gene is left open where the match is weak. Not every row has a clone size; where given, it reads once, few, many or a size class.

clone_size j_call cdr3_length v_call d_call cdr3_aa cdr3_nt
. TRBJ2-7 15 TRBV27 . CASRQSWTGSYEQYF TGTGCCAGCAGACAAAGTTGGACGGGCTCCTACGAGCAGTACTTC
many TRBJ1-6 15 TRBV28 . CASSLAQGPYSPLHF TGTGCCAGCAGTTTAGCCCAGGGGCCCTATTCACCCCTCCACTTT
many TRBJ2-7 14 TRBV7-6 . CASSPDPIVYEQYF TGTGCCAGCAGCCCGGACCCCATCGTCTACGAGCAGTACTTC
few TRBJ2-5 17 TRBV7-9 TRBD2 CASSSSGLAGFLETQYF TGTGCCAGCAGCTCCTCTGGACTAGCGGGATTTTTAGAGACCCAGTACTTC
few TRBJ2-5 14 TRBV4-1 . CASSQEGSWETQYF TGCGCCAGCAGCCAAGAAGGGAGCTGGGAGACCCAGTACTTC
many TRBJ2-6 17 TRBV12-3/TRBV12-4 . CASSFLPQPSGANVLTF TGTGCCAGCAGTTTCCTCCCCCAGCCGTCTGGGGCCAACGTCCTGACTTTC
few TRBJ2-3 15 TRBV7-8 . CASSLVGGPADTQYF TGTGCCAGCAGCTTAGTTGGGGGGCCCGCAGATACGCAGTATTTT
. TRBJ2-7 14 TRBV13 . CASSFAVRSYEQYF TGTGCCAGCAGCTTTGCCGTGCGGTCCTACGAGCAGTACTTC
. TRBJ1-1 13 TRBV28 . CASSRGGTAEAFF TGTGCCAGCAGCCGGGGAGGTACGGCTGAAGCTTTCTTT
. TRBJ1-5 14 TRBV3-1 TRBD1 CASSLTGDNQPQHF TGTGCCAGCAGCCTAACAGGGGACAATCAGCCCCAGCATTTT
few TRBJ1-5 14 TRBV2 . CASSEGGSNQPQHF TGTGCCAGCAGTGAGGGGGGAAGCAATCAGCCCCAGCATTTT
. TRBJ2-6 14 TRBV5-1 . CASSEGPGANVLTF TGCGCCAGCAGCGAGGGGCCTGGGGCCAACGTCCTGACTTTC
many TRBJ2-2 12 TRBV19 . CASRRNTGELFF TGTGCCAGTAGGAGGAACACCGGGGAGCTGTTTTTT
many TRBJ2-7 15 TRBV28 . CASSFPPGPYYEQYF TGTGCCAGCAGTTTCCCACCGGGACCCTACTACGAGCAGTACTTC
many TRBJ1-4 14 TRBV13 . CASRLNGVGEKLFF TGTGCCAGCAGACTCAATGGGGTAGGAGAAAAACTGTTTTTT
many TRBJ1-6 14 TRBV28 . CASSLEVRHSPLHF TGTGCCAGCAGTTTAGAAGTTAGACATTCACCCCTCCACTTT
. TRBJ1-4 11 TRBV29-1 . CSVERGEKLFF TGCAGCGTTGAAAGGGGGGAAAAACTGTTTTTT
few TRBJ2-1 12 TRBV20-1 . CSARVVDYEQFF TGCAGTGCTAGAGTGGTGGATTACGAGCAGTTCTTC
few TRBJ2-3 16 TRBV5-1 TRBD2 CASGGLAGGPVDTQYF TGCGCCAGCGGCGGACTAGCGGGGGGGCCGGTAGATACGCAGTATTTT
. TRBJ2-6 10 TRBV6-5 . CASGANVLTF TGTGCCAGCGGGGCCAACGTCCTGACTTTC
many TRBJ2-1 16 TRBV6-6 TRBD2 CASSTPLATSYNEQFF TGTGCCAGCAGTACCCCACTAGCGACCTCCTACAATGAGCAGTTCTTC
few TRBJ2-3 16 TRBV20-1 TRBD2 CSAQRSSGGAADTQYF TGCAGTGCCCAGAGGTCTAGCGGGGGGGCGGCAGATACGCAGTATTTT
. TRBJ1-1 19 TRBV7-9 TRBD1 CAIQFPRSSGQQSGTEAFF TGTGCCATCCAATTCCCCAGAAGTTCGGGACAGCAGTCGGGCACTGAAGCTTTCTTT
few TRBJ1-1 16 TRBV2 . CASSETDRLMNTEAFF TGTGCCAGCAGTGAGACGGACAGACTAATGAACACTGAAGCTTTCTTT
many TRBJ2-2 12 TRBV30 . CAWSLGGGELFF TGTGCCTGGAGTTTAGGTGGCGGGGAGCTGTTTTTT
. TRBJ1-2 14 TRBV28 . CASSFGTRGGGYTF TGTGCCAGCAGTTTCGGCACCCGGGGAGGAGGCTACACCTTC
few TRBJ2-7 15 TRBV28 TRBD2 CASSSGGGGSYEQYF TGTGCCAGCAGTTCCGGTGGCGGGGGATCCTACGAGCAGTACTTC
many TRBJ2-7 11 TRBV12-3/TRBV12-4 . CASSLGLEQYF TGTGCCAGCAGTTTAGGACTCGAGCAGTACTTC
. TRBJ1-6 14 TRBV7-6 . CASSPGPLGSPLHF TGTGCCAGCAGTCCCGGGCCCCTGGGTTCACCCCTCCACTTT
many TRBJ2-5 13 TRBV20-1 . CSARGSWTGTQYF TGCAGTGCTAGAGGATCGTGGACGGGGACCCAGTACTTC
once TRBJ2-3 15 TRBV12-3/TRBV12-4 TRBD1 CASSRTGGTTDTQYF TGTGCCAGCAGCCGGACAGGGGGAACCACAGATACGCAGTATTTT
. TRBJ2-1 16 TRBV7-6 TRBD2 CASSSGGIAGYNEQFF TGTGCCAGCAGCTCGGGGGGAATAGCGGGGTACAATGAGCAGTTCTTC
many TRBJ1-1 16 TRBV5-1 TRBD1 CASSLGTTGGITEAFF TGCGCCAGCAGCTTGGGAACCACAGGGGGAATAACTGAAGCTTTCTTT
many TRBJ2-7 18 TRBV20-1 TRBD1 CSARDTQGGTGEAYEQYF TGCAGTGCTAGAGATACCCAGGGGGGGACAGGGGAAGCCTACGAGCAGTACTTC
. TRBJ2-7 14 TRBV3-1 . CASSHGLGTYEQYF TGTGCCAGCAGCCATGGTTTGGGGACCTACGAGCAGTACTTC
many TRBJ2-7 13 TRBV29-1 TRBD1 CSVERDSSYEQYF TGCAGCGTTGAACGGGACAGTTCCTACGAGCAGTACTTC
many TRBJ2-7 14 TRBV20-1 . CSARGTASDYEQYF TGCAGTGCTAGAGGGACAGCGTCGGACTACGAGCAGTACTTC
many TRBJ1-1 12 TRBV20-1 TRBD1 CSATQGGTEAFF TGCAGTGCTACACAGGGGGGCACTGAAGCTTTCTTT
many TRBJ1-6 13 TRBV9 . CASSTRQDSPLHF TGTGCCAGCAGCACAAGACAGGATTCACCCCTCCACTTT
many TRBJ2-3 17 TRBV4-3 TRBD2 CASSQDLQRGGTDTQYF TGCGCCAGCAGCCAAGATCTGCAGCGGGGGGGCACAGATACGCAGTATTTT
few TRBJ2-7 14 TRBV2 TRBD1 CASSPGQDTYEQYF TGTGCCAGCAGTCCGGGACAGGATACCTACGAGCAGTACTTC
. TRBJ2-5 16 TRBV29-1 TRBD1 CSVEDRTGGLQETQYF TGCAGCGTTGAAGATCGGACAGGGGGACTCCAAGAGACCCAGTACTTC
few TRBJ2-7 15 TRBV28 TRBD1 CASTRGGQGHNEQYF TGTGCCAGCACTAGAGGGGGACAGGGGCACAACGAGCAGTACTTC
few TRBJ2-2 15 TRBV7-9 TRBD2 CASSLPGGDVGELFF TGTGCCAGCAGCTTACCCGGGGGGGACGTCGGGGAGCTGTTTTTT
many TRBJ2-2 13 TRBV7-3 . CASSLSMTGELFF TGTGCCAGCAGCTTAAGTATGACCGGGGAGCTGTTTTTT
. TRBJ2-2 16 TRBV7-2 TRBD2 CASSSPGLANTGELFF TGTGCCAGCAGCTCCCCGGGACTAGCGAACACCGGGGAGCTGTTTTTT
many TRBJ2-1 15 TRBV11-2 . CASSLRGGSYNEQFF TGTGCCAGCAGCTTAAGAGGGGGCTCCTACAATGAGCAGTTCTTC
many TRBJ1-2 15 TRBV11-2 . CASSHAGNSFYGYTF TGTGCCAGCAGCCACGCTGGGAACTCCTTCTATGGCTACACCTTC
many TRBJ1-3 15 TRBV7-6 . CASSLAPDSGNTIYF TGTGCCAGCAGCTTAGCGCCAGACTCTGGAAACACCATATATTTT
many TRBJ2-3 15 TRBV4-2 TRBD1 CASSQVGTGERTQYF TGTGCCAGCAGCCAAGTCGGGACAGGGGAGCGTACGCAGTATTTT
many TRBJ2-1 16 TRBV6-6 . CASSYAKAPGQGEQFF TGTGCCAGCAGTTACGCCAAGGCCCCCGGCCAGGGTGAGCAGTTCTTC
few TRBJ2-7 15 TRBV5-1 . CASSSQISSGDEQYF TGCGCCAGCAGCTCCCAGATTTCGTCCGGGGACGAGCAGTACTTC
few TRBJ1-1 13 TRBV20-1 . CSASKPTNTEAFF TGCAGTGCTAGTAAACCCACGAACACTGAAGCTTTCTTT
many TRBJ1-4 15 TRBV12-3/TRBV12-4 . CASSAAGPKNEKLFF TGTGCCAGCAGTGCGGCGGGACCGAAAAATGAAAAACTGTTTTTT